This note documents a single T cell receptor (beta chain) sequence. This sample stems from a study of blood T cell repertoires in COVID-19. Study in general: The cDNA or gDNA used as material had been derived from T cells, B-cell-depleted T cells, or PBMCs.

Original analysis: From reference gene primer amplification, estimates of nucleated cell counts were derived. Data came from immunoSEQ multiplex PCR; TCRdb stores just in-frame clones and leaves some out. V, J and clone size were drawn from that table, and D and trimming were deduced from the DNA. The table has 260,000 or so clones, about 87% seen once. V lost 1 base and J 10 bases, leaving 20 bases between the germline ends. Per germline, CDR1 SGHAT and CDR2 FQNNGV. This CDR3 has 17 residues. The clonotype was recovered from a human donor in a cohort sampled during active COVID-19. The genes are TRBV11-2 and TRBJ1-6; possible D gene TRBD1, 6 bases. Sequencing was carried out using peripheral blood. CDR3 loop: CASSLGGAGGASSPLHF. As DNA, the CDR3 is TGTGCCAGCAGCTTAGGCGGGGCGGGGGGCGCAAGCTCACCCCTCCACTTT.